This TCR beta chain was retrieved from a study of control samples from healthy donors and cancer patients. Clones were sequenced by immunoSEQ multiplex PCR, and TCRdb holds only the in-frame ones, with some missing. Among some 28,000 clones listed, 85% to 90% were seen once. The CDR3 runs 12 residues. The germline V and J ends were trimmed by 5 bases and 6 bases, with 10 bases remaining between them. Germline lookup yields CDR1 PRHDT and CDR2 FYEKMQ (reference sequence). The rearrangement joins TRBV13 to TRBJ1-2; D unresolved. The clonotype comes from a woman between 40 and 55 years old with lung cancer. The sample consisted of PBMCs. The CDR3 sequence is CASSQHGNGYTF. As DNA, the CDR3 is TGTGCCAGCAGCCAACACGGGAATGGCTACACCTTC.